This T cell receptor (beta chain) was recovered during a study of T-cell memory formation after mild COVID-19. General study points: Later expanders leaned toward CD4+, whereas clones contracting from day 15 to 85 were balanced CD4/CD8.

There are 18 residues in the CDR3. V trimming: 0 bases; J trimming: 1 base; junction bases outside the gene matches: 9. The germline V gene encodes CDR1 LGHNA and CDR2 YNFKEQ. Note on this clonotype: Its antigen is not known.

TCRdb fed the 5' RACE reads into MiXCR, producing one record per CDR3 protein. The data show approximately 150,000 distinct CDR3 sequences, with 15% to 20% seen just once and 2% to 2.5% held by the top ten. This receptor was taken from an adult woman who had mild COVID-19 (a few samples of this study predate the infection). Cell type and time point are not known. J is TRBJ1-2 and V is TRBV4-2; 9 positions match TRBD1. Sequenced input: PBMCs or a T cell subset sorted from them (not recorded which). The CDR3 DNA follows: TGTGCCAGCAGCCAAGATCACGTTACAGGGGGCCGTAACTATGGCTACACCTTC. The encoded protein is CASSQDHVTGGRNYGYTF.